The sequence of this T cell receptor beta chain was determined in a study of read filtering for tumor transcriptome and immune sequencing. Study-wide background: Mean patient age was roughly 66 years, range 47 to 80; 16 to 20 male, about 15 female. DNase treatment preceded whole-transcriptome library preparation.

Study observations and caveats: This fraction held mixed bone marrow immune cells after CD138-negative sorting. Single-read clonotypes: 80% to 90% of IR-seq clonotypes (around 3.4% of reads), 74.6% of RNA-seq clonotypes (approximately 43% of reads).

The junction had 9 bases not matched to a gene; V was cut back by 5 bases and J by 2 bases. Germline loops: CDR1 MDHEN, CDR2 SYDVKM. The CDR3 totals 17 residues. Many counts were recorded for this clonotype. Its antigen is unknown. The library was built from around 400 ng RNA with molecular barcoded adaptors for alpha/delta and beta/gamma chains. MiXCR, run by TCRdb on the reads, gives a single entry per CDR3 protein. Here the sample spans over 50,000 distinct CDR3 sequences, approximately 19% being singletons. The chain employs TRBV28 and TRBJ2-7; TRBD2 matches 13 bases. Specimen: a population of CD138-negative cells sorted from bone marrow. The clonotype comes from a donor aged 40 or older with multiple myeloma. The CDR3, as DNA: TGTGCCAGCAGTCACCACTCCGGACTAGCGGGGGCCTACGAGCAGTACTTC. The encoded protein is CASSHHSGLAGAYEQYF.